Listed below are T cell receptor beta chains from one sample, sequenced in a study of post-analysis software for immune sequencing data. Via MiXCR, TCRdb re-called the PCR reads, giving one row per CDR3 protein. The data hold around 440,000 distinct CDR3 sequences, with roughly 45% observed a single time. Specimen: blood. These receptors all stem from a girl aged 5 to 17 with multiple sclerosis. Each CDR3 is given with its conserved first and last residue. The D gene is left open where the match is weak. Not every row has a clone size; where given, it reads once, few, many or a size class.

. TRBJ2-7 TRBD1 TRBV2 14 TGTGCCAGCAGTGCCCGGGACAGCTACAATGAGCAGTACTTC CASSARDSYNEQYF
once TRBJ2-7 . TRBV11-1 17 TGTGCCCGCAGCACCCGAGGGGTTGGGCGCTTCGGCGGCGAGCAGTACTTC CARSTRGVGRFGGEQYF
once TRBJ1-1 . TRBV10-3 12 TGTGCCATCAGGGATGACAGGCGCGAAGCTTTCTTT CAIRDDRREAFF
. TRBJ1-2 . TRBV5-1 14 TGCGCCAGCAGCTTGCCACAGGCTAACTATGGCTACACCTTC CASSLPQANYGYTF
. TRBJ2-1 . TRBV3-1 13 TGTGCCAGCAGCCCAGACTCAGGCAATGAGCAGTTCTTC CASSPDSGNEQFF
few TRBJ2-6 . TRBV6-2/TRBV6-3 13 TGTGCCAGCAGTTATATAGGGGCCAACGTCCTGACTTTC CASSYIGANVLTF
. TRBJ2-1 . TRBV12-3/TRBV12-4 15 TGTGCCAGCAGTCCCTCCAGGGAGGCCTACAATGAGCAGTTCTTC CASSPSREAYNEQFF
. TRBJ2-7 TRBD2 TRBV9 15 TGTGCCAGCAGCGTAGAACTAGCGGGAGGTTCCGAGCAGTACTTC CASSVELAGGSEQYF
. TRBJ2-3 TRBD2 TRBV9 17 TGTGCCAGCAGCGTAGAACTAGCGGGTTTTAGCATAGATACGCAGTATTTT CASSVELAGFSIDTQYF
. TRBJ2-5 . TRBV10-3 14 TGTGCCATCAGTGAGTCGGGCAGGAGCAGGACCCAGTACTTC CAISESGRSRTQYF
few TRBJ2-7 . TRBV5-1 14 TGCGCCAGCAGCTTGGTAGGGAACACCTACGAGCAGTACTTC CASSLVGNTYEQYF
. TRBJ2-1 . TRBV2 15 TGTGCCAGCAAGAATCGGAGCGGTGCCTACAATGAGCAGTTCTTC CASKNRSGAYNEQFF
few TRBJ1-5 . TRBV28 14 TGTGCCAGCAGCGACCAGGGTTACAATCAGCCCCAGCATTTT CASSDQGYNQPQHF
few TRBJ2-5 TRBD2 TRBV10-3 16 TGTGCCATCAGTGATTCGGGGGGAGACAGAAAAGAGACCCAGTACTTC CAISDSGGDRKETQYF
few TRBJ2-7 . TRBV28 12 TGTGCCACTGAGACAGCATCCTACGAGCAGTACTTC CATETASYEQYF
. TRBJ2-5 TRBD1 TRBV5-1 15 TGCGCCAGCAGCCCCGTCGACAGGGCTGAGGAGACCCAGTACTTC CASSPVDRAEETQYF
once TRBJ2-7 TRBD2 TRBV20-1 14 TGCAGTGCTATGACTAGCGGCAACTCCTACGAGCAGTACTTC CSAMTSGNSYEQYF
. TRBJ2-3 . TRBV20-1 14 TGCAGTGCCCCCGGGCGGGACCTCACAGATACGCAGTATTTT CSAPGRDLTDTQYF
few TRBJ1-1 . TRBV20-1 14 TGCAGTGCTACTGCGACAGTTATGAACACTGAAGCTTTCTTT CSATATVMNTEAFF
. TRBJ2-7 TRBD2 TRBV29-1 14 TGCAGCGTAATACGGGACTACTCTCCCTACGAGCAGTACTTC CSVIRDYSPYEQYF
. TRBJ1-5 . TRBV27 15 TGTGCCAGCAGCCCGAATGGATATAGCAATCAGCCCCAGCATTTT CASSPNGYSNQPQHF
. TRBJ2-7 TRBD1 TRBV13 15 TGTGCCAGCAGCTTAAGACAGGGAATCGTCTACGAGCAGTACTTC CASSLRQGIVYEQYF
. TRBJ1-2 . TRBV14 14 TGTGCCAGCAGCCAAGAGGGCCGGCCCTATGGCTACACCTTC CASSQEGRPYGYTF
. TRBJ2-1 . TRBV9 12 TGTGCCAGCAGCTCCTCTTTTAGGGAGCAGTTCTTC CASSSSFREQFF
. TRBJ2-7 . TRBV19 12 TGTGCCAGTAGGGAACGAATCGACGAGCAGTACTTC CASRERIDEQYF
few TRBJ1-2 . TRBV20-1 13 TGCAGTGCTACCCCGACAGGCAACTATGGCTACACCTTC CSATPTGNYGYTF
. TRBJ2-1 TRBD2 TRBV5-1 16 TGCGCCAGCAGCTCCGTTCTAGCGGTTATCTACAATGAGCAGTTCTTC CASSSVLAVIYNEQFF
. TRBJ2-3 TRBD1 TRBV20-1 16 TGCAGTGCTAGAAATACAGGGGGTAGGGGTACAGATACGCAGTATTTT CSARNTGGRGTDTQYF
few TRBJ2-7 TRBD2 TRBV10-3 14 TGTGCCATCAGTGGGCGGGAGGTCGGGAACGAGCAGTACTTC CAISGREVGNEQYF
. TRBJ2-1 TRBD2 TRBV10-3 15 TGTGCCATCAGTGAGGCCCCTAGCGGGAGGTTTGAGGAGTTCTTC CAISEAPSGRFEEFF
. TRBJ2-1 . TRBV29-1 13 TGCAGCGTTGAGGGAAGCTCCTACAATGAGCAGTTCTTC CSVEGSSYNEQFF
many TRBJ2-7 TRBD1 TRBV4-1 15 TGCGCCAGCAGCCAAGTCGGAGCAGGGGGCAACGAGCAGTACTTC CASSQVGAGGNEQYF
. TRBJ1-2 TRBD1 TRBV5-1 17 TGCGCCAGCAGCGCACAGGGGGCCGGAGGGGCTAACTATGGCTACACCTTC CASSAQGAGGANYGYTF
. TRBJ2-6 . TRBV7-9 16 TGTGCCAGCAGCTTGACACTTAGCTCTGGGGCCAACGTCCTGACTTTC CASSLTLSSGANVLTF
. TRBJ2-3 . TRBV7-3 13 TGTGCCAGCAGTTGGGGTTTCACAGATACGCAGTATTTT CASSWGFTDTQYF
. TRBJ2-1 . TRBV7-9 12 TGTGCCAGCAGCGGCGGAGGCAATGAGCAGTTCTTC CASSGGGNEQFF
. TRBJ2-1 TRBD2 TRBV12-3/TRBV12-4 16 TGTGCCAGCAGTCCGGGACTAGCGGGAGGGGATGTTGGGCAGTTCTTC CASSPGLAGGDVGQFF
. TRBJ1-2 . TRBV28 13 TGTGCCAGCCGGGACGGCTATAACTATGGCTACACCTTC CASRDGYNYGYTF
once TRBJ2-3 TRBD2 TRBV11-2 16 TGTGCCAGCAGCTTAGAGGCTAGCGGGATCACAGATACGCAGTATTTT CASSLEASGITDTQYF